This TCR beta chain appears in the sequencing data of a study of T-cell reconstitution after alpha-beta-depleted transplantation in children. General study points: Some patients' high day-60 TCRbeta diversity was traced to surviving recipient T cells and thymic progenitors. After one year, T-cell counts and TCRbeta diversity mostly came from new T cells. Reports say that about two months after transplant, the alpha-beta T cells came out of several hundred graft clones that had expanded.

Using unique molecular identifiers, the investigators prepared the TCRbeta library. TCRdb processed the PCR reads anew with MiXCR; each CDR3 protein has one entry. Here the sample spans about 110,000 distinct CDR3 sequences, about 6.4% being singletons. This clonotype was observed a few times. What it binds is not known. V lost 8 bases, J lost 6 bases, and 5 bases stayed unmatched. The CDR3 runs 12 residues. Germline assignment: CDR1 KGHSY and CDR2 FQNENV. The TCR comes from a male patient aged 2 to 9 who had a stem cell transplant for acute lymphoblastic leukemia, so the T cells may come from the graft donor. Source: PBMCs, mostly from graft donor cells, taken 360 days after TCRalphabeta/CD19-depleted stem cell transplant. The chain is built from TRBV16 and TRBJ2-7; 9 bases agree with TRBD1. The CDR3: CASLGQGSEQYF. CDR3 DNA sequence: TGTGCCAGCTTGGGACAGGGCAGCGAGCAGTACTTC.